One sample yielded the 5 T cell receptor beta chains listed below, sequenced in a study of cytomegalovirus exposure and HLA in healthy donors. The primer mix had 60 Vbeta and 13 Jbeta primers. Using immunoSEQ multiplex PCR, the repertoire was profiled, and TCRdb retains in-frame clones only, with some absent. The sample lists over 150,000 clones, approximately 77% occurring once. The sequencing input was PBMCs. These receptors were taken from a man younger than 45 in good health and CMV-seropositive.

The V call is TRBV7-6, the J call TRBJ2-5; 8 nucleotides line up with TRBD2. After removal of 1 base from V and 2 bases from J, the junction contained 9 bases not matched to a gene. Germline CDR1 reads SGHVS; CDR2 reads FNYEAQ. The CDR3 is made up of 17 amino acids. For the CDR3, the DNA is TGTGCCAGCAGCTTAGGTCGGGGGGGGGAAATTCAAGAGACCCAGTACTTC. Its translation: CASSLGRGGEIQETQYF.

The V and J genes are TRBV30 and TRBJ2-7; 9 bases map to TRBD1. Unmatched junction bases numbered 10, after V lost 3 bases and J lost 4 bases. Germline CDR1 is GTSNPN and CDR2 is SVGIG (reference sequence). CDR3 length: 15 residues. CDR3 bases: TGTGCCTGGAGGGTCTCCGGGACAGGGAGGTACGAGCAGTACTTC. Protein product: CAWRVSGTGRYEQYF.

This clone was recorded a few times. The chain is built from TRBV6-5 and TRBJ1-1, with D possibly matching TRBD1 (5 bases). The germline CDR1 and CDR2 sequences are MNHEY and SVGAGI. The V gene lost 2 bases and the J gene lost 0 bases, with 13 bases spanning the gap. The CDR3 is made up of 16 amino acids. The CDR3 coding sequence is TGTGCCAGCAGTTACGGATCGACAGTCATGAACACTGAAGCTTTCTTT. This codes for CASSYGSTVMNTEAFF.

The chain combines TRBV2 with TRBJ1-5, with D unclear. Between the trimmed V and J ends, which lost 3 bases and 1 base, there was a span of 10 bases. CDR1 is SNHLY and CDR2 is FYNNEI in the germline V gene. The CDR3 consists of 15 residues. Written as DNA, the CDR3 is TGTGCCAGCAGTGACGAGGCAGTCAGCAATCAGCCCCAGCATTTT. Amino acid sequence: CASSDEAVSNQPQHF.

This chain joins TRBV2 and TRBJ2-1, with 7 bases matching TRBD1. V was pared by 7 bases and J by 0 bases, with 6 bases of the junction left unmatched. In germline, CDR1 is SNHLY, CDR2 FYNNEI. The CDR3 consists of 15 residues. CDR3 protein: CASMTGMSSYNEQFF. As DNA, the CDR3 is TGTGCCAGCATGACAGGGATGAGCTCCTACAATGAGCAGTTCTTC.